The 5 T cell receptor beta chains in this list originate from one sample, sequenced in a study of beta chain features in type 1 diabetes (dated by TCRdb to 2016 to 2019). What the study reported, not specific to this receptor: In all four CD4+ subsets, TCRB CDR3 length was moderately but significantly shorter in type 1 diabetes patients.

The library was obtained by the immunoSEQ multiplex PCR assay. The High Capacity cDNA Reverse Transcription Kit was used to reverse transcribe all of the isolated RNA, meaning that expressed TCRB transcripts were what got sequenced. The table was pulled from immuneACCESS by TCRdb, which kept in-frame rearrangements only. Such tables lose some clones; where checked, under half of the loss comes from unresolved V genes, and the rest has no known cause. The sample includes roughly 300,000 clones, with about a tenth observed a single time. The ten most abundant clones make up approximately 1% of the sample. The antigens these receptors bind are not known. Sequenced: central memory CD4+ T cells from blood. These receptor sequences come from a young man with type 1 diabetes.

The chain links TRBV2 to TRBJ2-3; D remains ambiguous. V shed 5 bases and J shed 0 bases, with 6 bases lying between them. CDR1 and CDR2 (germline): SNHLY, FYNNEI. CDR3 length equals 13 residues. In nucleotides, the CDR3 is TGTGCCAGCAGTTCGGACAGCACAGATACGCAGTATTTT. Protein: CASSSDSTDTQYF. Based on the CDR3 plus reference TRBV2 and TRBJ2-3, the full variable domain is EPEVTQTPSHQVTQMGQEVILRCVPISNHLYFYWYRQILGQKVEFLVSFYNNEISEKSEIFDDQFSVERPDGSNFTLKIRSTKLEDSAMYFCASSSDSTDTQYFGPGTRLTVL.

The V gene is TRBV4-3, the J gene TRBJ2-4, with 9 bases matching TRBD2. CDR3 length equals 17 residues. Unmatched junction bases numbered 9, after V lost 1 base and J lost 5 bases. CDR1 LGHNA and CDR2 YSLEER come from the germline V gene. This CDR3 reads CASSQAPAGGPENIQYF. CDR3 bases: TGCGCCAGCAGCCAAGCTCCCGCGGGGGGGCCGGAAAACATTCAGTACTTC.

This sequence joins TRBV5-4 and TRBJ1-1, with D uncertain. Trimming cost V 2 bases and J 7 bases, with 9 bases left between them. The CDR3 totals 12 residues. Germline V gene data show CDR1 as SGHNT and CDR2 as YYREEE (reference sequence). The CDR3 loop reads CASSLIADEAFF. CDR3 in DNA: TGTGCCAGCAGCTTAATCGCAGATGAAGCTTTCTTT.

In its sample, this clone was seen a few times. The rearrangement uses TRBV11-2 and TRBJ1-5; possible D gene TRBD1, 6 bases. The CDR3 extends over 14 amino acids. V was cut by 1 base and J by 7 bases, with 11 bases left in between. Germline V gene sequence: CDR1 SGHAT, CDR2 FQNNGV. The CDR3 reads CASSLAGVSQPQHF. CDR3 DNA: TGTGCCAGCAGCTTAGCAGGGGTTAGCCAGCCCCAGCATTTT.

This clone showed up many times. The CDR3 is CASSLEGLDRVNTQYF. CDR3 nucleotide sequence: TGTGCCAGCAGCTTGGAAGGACTAGATCGTGTGAATACGCAGTATTTT. The chain is built from TRBV5-8 and TRBJ2-3, with 7 bases matching TRBD2. Unmatched junction bases numbered 11, after V lost 0 bases and J lost 7 bases. The CDR3 extends over 16 amino acids. In germline, CDR1 is SGHTS, CDR2 YDEGEE. Supplemented by reference TRBV5-8 and TRBJ2-3, the full variable domain reads EAGVTQSPTHLIKTRGQQATLRCSPISGHTSVYWYQQALGLGLQFLLWYDEGEERNRGNFPPRFSGRQFPNYSSELNVNALELEDSALYLCASSLEGLDRVNTQYFGPGTRLTVL.